This record covers a single T cell receptor beta chain. Its antigen is still unknown. V dropped 0 bases and J dropped 2 bases, with 14 bases sitting between them. CDR3 size: 17 residues. The germline CDR1 and CDR2 sequences are SGHTA and FQGNSA. Data came from immunoSEQ multiplex PCR; TCRdb stores just in-frame clones and leaves some out. Of some 200,000 clones listed, 90% to 95% are singletons. This sample is drawn from a study of T cell responses to AZD1222 COVID-19 vaccine. Whole-study results and caveats: Vaccine-associated CD4 TCRs spanned spike, dominant at 160-218 and 743-854. Donor demographics were predominantly white British with a female majority; clonal diversity may be underestimated.

The sample here was peripheral blood, taken 28 days after the second dose of the MenACWY control vaccine. V is TRBV7-2 and J is TRBJ1-5; weak D call: TRBD1 (5 bases). The receptor was derived from an adult who received the MenACWY meningococcal vaccine as a control. The chain's CDR3 is CASSLALGGIGNQPQHF. CDR3 DNA sequence: TGTGCCAGCAGCTTAGCGCTCGGGGGAATTGGCAATCAGCCCCAGCATTTT.